This is a list of T cell receptor beta chains from one sample in a study of blood T cell repertoires in COVID-19. Measured with immunoSEQ multiplex PCR; TCRdb has only the in-frame clones, and not every one. Of roughly 130,000 clones in the sample, under 90% were seen once. Source material: peripheral blood. Every receptor here comes from a woman in her fifties or sixties with acute or convalescent COVID-19. The CDR3 runs from the conserved cysteine through the conserved F or W. The order of the fields is clone size, J gene, CDR3 length, D gene, V gene, CDR3 DNA, CDR3 protein. The D gene is left open where the match is weak. Size tells how often a clone was seen (once, few, many) or the class of an expanded clone, and some rows leave it out.

size: few
J: TRBJ1-2
length: 12
D: NA
V: TRBV6-6
DNA: TGTGCCAGCAGTCCGGAGCTACATGGCTACACCTTC
CDR3: CASSPELHGYTF

size: NA
J: TRBJ1-1
length: 14
D: TRBD1
V: TRBV5-8
DNA: TGTGCCAGCAGCTTGGGACAGGGAGTCCCTGAAGCTTTCTTT
CDR3: CASSLGQGVPEAFF

size: NA
J: TRBJ2-2
length: 15
D: NA
V: TRBV2
DNA: TGTGCCAGCAGTGACTACAGGGTAAACACCGGGGAGCTGTTTTTT
CDR3: CASSDYRVNTGELFF

size: once
J: TRBJ2-1
length: 16
D: NA
V: TRBV11-2
DNA: TGTGCCAGCAGCCTAACGGATGCTAGCTCCTACAATGAGCAGTTCTTC
CDR3: CASSLTDASSYNEQFF

size: NA
J: TRBJ1-6
length: 13
D: NA
V: TRBV25-1
DNA: TGTGCCGCAACAGGGACCTATAATTCACCCCTCCACTTT
CDR3: CAATGTYNSPLHF

size: NA
J: TRBJ2-5
length: 15
D: NA
V: TRBV7-9
DNA: TGTGCCAGCACCCCCAAAGAAAGGGGCCCAGAGACCCAGTACTTC
CDR3: CASTPKERGPETQYF

size: NA
J: TRBJ1-5
length: 14
D: NA
V: TRBV30
DNA: TGTGCCTGGCGCCAGGACAGTCCTAATCAGCCCCAGCATTTT
CDR3: CAWRQDSPNQPQHF

size: NA
J: TRBJ1-5
length: 14
D: NA
V: TRBV3-1/TRBV3-2
DNA: TGTGCCAGCAGCCAAGGTAGGGGATCGGAGCCCCAGCATTTT
CDR3: CASSQGRGSEPQHF

size: few
J: TRBJ1-2
length: 11
D: TRBD1
V: TRBV20-1
DNA: TGTAGTCCCAGGGGGCAGGATGGCTACACCTTC
CDR3: CSPRGQDGYTF

size: NA
J: TRBJ1-1
length: 18
D: TRBD1
V: TRBV27
DNA: TGTGCCAGCAGCCGCTTCACAGGGGGCACCCGCATGAACACTGAAGCTTTCTTT
CDR3: CASSRFTGGTRMNTEAFF

size: NA
J: TRBJ2-5
length: 14
D: TRBD2
V: TRBV5-5
DNA: TGTGCCAGCAGCCTGCGGGGGGGACTTGAGACCCAGTACTTC
CDR3: CASSLRGGLETQYF

size: NA
J: TRBJ1-4
length: 14
D: TRBD1
V: TRBV30
DNA: TGTGCCGGAACTCCGACAGGGAATGGTGAAAAACTGTTTTTT
CDR3: CAGTPTGNGEKLFF

size: NA
J: TRBJ2-7
length: 13
D: NA
V: TRBV3-1/TRBV3-2
DNA: TGTGCCAGCAGTCGGACAGAGTCCTACGAGCAGTACTTC
CDR3: CASSRTESYEQYF

size: NA
J: TRBJ1-6
length: 20
D: NA
V: TRBV9
DNA: TGTGCCAGCAGCGTACGGACGGACTCGGCCGCGGACCCAGCCAATTCACCCCTCCACTTT
CDR3: CASSVRTDSAADPANSPLHF

size: NA
J: TRBJ2-7
length: 14
D: TRBD1
V: TRBV5-4
DNA: TGTGCCAGCAGCTTGGACAGGGGGGTCTACGAGCAGTACTTC
CDR3: CASSLDRGVYEQYF

size: NA
J: TRBJ2-2
length: 14
D: NA
V: TRBV10-1
DNA: TGCGCCAGCAGTGGACTCGTCGGGGCCGGGGAGCTGTTTTTT
CDR3: CASSGLVGAGELFF

size: NA
J: TRBJ1-6
length: 15
D: TRBD1
V: TRBV14
DNA: TGTGCCAGCAGACTAGGGACAGGGAAGAATTCACCCCTCCACTTT
CDR3: CASRLGTGKNSPLHF

size: few
J: TRBJ2-7
length: 11
D: NA
V: TRBV6-1
DNA: TGTGCCAGCAGTGAAGTGCAGGCAGCGTACTTC
CDR3: CASSEVQAAYF

size: NA
J: TRBJ1-5
length: 14
D: NA
V: TRBV11-2
DNA: TGTGCCAGCAGCTTGACAGGCCTCAATCAGCCCCAGCATTTT
CDR3: CASSLTGLNQPQHF

size: NA
J: TRBJ2-2
length: 14
D: NA
V: TRBV9
DNA: TGTGCCAGCAGCGTAGTAGGGGTAACCGGGGAGCTGTTTTTT
CDR3: CASSVVGVTGELFF

size: NA
J: TRBJ1-1
length: 12
D: NA
V: TRBV29-1
DNA: TGCAGCGTTGAAGAACGAGGTACTGAAGCTTTCTTT
CDR3: CSVEERGTEAFF

size: NA
J: TRBJ1-6
length: 16
D: NA
V: TRBV3-1/TRBV3-2
DNA: TGTGCCAGCAGCCAAGATTTGTCGGGGGAGGTCTCACCCCTCCACTTT
CDR3: CASSQDLSGEVSPLHF

size: once
J: TRBJ2-5
length: 14
D: TRBD1
V: TRBV19
DNA: TGTGCCAGTAGTATGGGACAGGGGATAGAGACCCAGTACTTC
CDR3: CASSMGQGIETQYF

size: once
J: TRBJ1-4
length: 19
D: NA
V: TRBV9
DNA: TGTGCCAGCAGCGTAGAGGGAGGGGAGTACGACACAACTAATGAAAAACTGTTTTTT
CDR3: CASSVEGGEYDTTNEKLFF

size: NA
J: TRBJ2-3
length: 15
D: TRBD1
V: TRBV6-5
DNA: TGTGCCAGCAGTTACTCGAGGGACAGGGTAAATACGCAGTATTTT
CDR3: CASSYSRDRVNTQYF

size: NA
J: TRBJ1-1
length: 13
D: NA
V: TRBV7-9
DNA: TGTGCCAGCAGCTTAGAACCCGGCACTGAAGCTTTCTTT
CDR3: CASSLEPGTEAFF

size: NA
J: TRBJ2-7
length: 13
D: NA
V: TRBV2
DNA: TGTGCCAGCAGTGAGGCTGCTCGGGGCGAGCAGTACTTC
CDR3: CASSEAARGEQYF

size: NA
J: TRBJ2-3
length: 19
D: TRBD2
V: TRBV27
DNA: TGTGCCAGCAGTCCCCGGACTAGCGGCTACCCCATCAGCACAGATACGCAGTATTTT
CDR3: CASSPRTSGYPISTDTQYF

size: NA
J: TRBJ1-2
length: 13
D: TRBD1
V: TRBV29-1
DNA: TGCAGCGTCGCCCTCGGGACAGACTATGGCTACACCTTC
CDR3: CSVALGTDYGYTF

size: NA
J: TRBJ1-2
length: 13
D: NA
V: TRBV7-2
DNA: TGTGCCAGCAGCCTCGGGGGGTTCTCATCCTACACCTTC
CDR3: CASSLGGFSSYTF

size: once
J: TRBJ1-4
length: 13
D: NA
V: TRBV28
DNA: TGTGCCAGCAGTTCGGGGGGACCTGAAAAACTGTTTTTT
CDR3: CASSSGGPEKLFF

size: once
J: TRBJ2-3
length: 14
D: TRBD1
V: TRBV7-3
DNA: TGTGCCAGCAGCATTGACAGGGGAAAGGATACGCAGTATTTT
CDR3: CASSIDRGKDTQYF

size: NA
J: TRBJ1-5
length: 14
D: TRBD1
V: TRBV19
DNA: TGTGCCAGTAGTATCCGGGACAGGGGTCAGCCCCAGCATTTT
CDR3: CASSIRDRGQPQHF